This passage covers 26 T cell receptor beta chains from one sample sequenced in a study of blood T cell repertoires in COVID-19. TCRdb's table, derived via immunoSEQ multiplex PCR, lists solely in-frame clones and lacks some. The table shows roughly 41,000 clones, with over 75% occurring only once. Sequencing was performed on peripheral blood. The receptors were gathered from a man between 60 and 75 years old with active COVID-19.

This chain links TRBV3-1 (or the pseudogene TRBV3-2) with TRBJ2-5; D might be TRBD2 (6 bases). CDR3 length equals 18 residues. The germline V gene encodes CDR1 LGHDT and CDR2 YNNKEL (reference sequence). Deletions cut 2 bases from V and 5 bases from J, with 24 bases between. CDR3 region: CASSQSPTRRGPQETQYF. CDR3 coding DNA: TGTGCCAGCAGCCAATCCCCGACTCGGCGGGGCCCCCAGGAGACCCAGTACTTC.

The chain has TRBV12-3 or TRBV12-4 and TRBJ1-3; D call uncertain. The CDR3 spans 12 residues. CDR3 residues: CARGSSGNTIYF. Here the CDR3 DNA reads TGTGCGCGGGGAAGCTCTGGAAACACCATATATTTT.

This clone was counted between two and nine times. The chain links TRBV4-1 to TRBJ2-7; 7 bases agree with TRBD1. The V gene's germline CDR1 is MGHRA and CDR2 YSYEKL. With V trimmed by 1 base and J by 0 bases, 12 bases remained unmatched. The CDR3 extends over 18 amino acids. In DNA form, the CDR3 reads TGCGCCAGCAGCCAAGCTTTTACCGGTCGGGACAGCTCCTACGAGCAGTACTTC. It encodes CASSQAFTGRDSSYEQYF.

This chain joins TRBV11-3 and TRBJ2-3; D call uncertain. Germline V gene lookup returns CDR1 SGHNT and CDR2 YENEEA. There are 13 residues in the CDR3. Trimming shortened V by 5 bases and J by 1 base, and 7 bases separated the two germline ends. CDR3 nucleotides: TGTGCCAGCAGCCCCGGTGGCACAGATACGCAGTATTTT. As protein: CASSPGGTDTQYF.

The chain has TRBV5-1 and TRBJ2-7; 7 nucleotides agree with TRBD1. CDR1 is SGHRS, CDR2 YFSETQ, per germline. The CDR3 totals 13 residues. V lost 0 bases, J lost 6 bases, and 3 bases stayed unmatched. In nucleotides, the CDR3 is TGCGCCAGCAGCTTGGGGGCAGGGGGCGAGCAGTACTTC. This translates into CASSLGAGGEQYF. Using reference TRBV5-1 and TRBJ2-7 for the parts outside the CDR3, the full variable domain is KAGVTQTPRYLIKTRGQQVTLSCSPISGHRSVSWYQQTPGQGLQFLFEYFSETQRNKGNFPGRFSGRQFSNSRSEMNVSTLELGDSALYLCASSLGAGGEQYFGPGTRLTVT.

This rearrangement joins TRBV19 to TRBJ2-3; TRBD1 aligns across 7 bases. The CDR3 has 14 residues. The junction had 5 bases not matched to a gene; V was cut back by 6 bases and J by 2 bases. Germline loops: CDR1 LNHDA, CDR2 SQIVND (reference sequence). The CDR3 sequence: CASREQGHTDTQYF. The CDR3 DNA reads as TGTGCCAGTAGGGAACAGGGGCACACAGATACGCAGTATTTT.

CDR3 in DNA: TGTGCCAGCACCGAAGTGGGACAGTACTACGAGCAGTACTTC. This encodes CASTEVGQYYEQYF. The chain joins TRBV28 to TRBJ2-7; 7 bases fit TRBD1. Germline CDR1 and CDR2: MDHEN and SYDVKM. The CDR3 has 14 amino acids. Germline trimming cut 7 bases from V and 3 bases from J; bases unmatched to any gene: 9.

The J gene is TRBJ2-1, the V gene TRBV9, with TRBD1 matching over 8 bases. The CDR3 is made up of 15 amino acids. V gave up 3 bases and J gave up 8 bases; unmatched junction bases: 10. CDR1 and CDR2 from the germline V gene are SGDLS and YYNGEE. CDR3 nucleotide sequence: TGTGCCAGCAGCGCCCGACAGGGGTGGATGGATGAGCAGTTCTTC. Translating it yields CASSARQGWMDEQFF. The variable domain in full, with the rest retrieved from reference TRBV9 and TRBJ2-1, is DSGVTQTPKHLITATGQRVTLRCSPRSGDLSVYWYQQSLDQGLQFLIQYYNGEERAKGNILERFSAQQFPDLHSELNLSSLELGDSALYFCASSARQGWMDEQFFGPGTRLTVL.

The chain couples TRBV28 to TRBJ2-6, with 10 nucleotides matching TRBD2. After removal of 5 bases from V and 1 base from J, the junction contained 17 bases not matched to a gene. The CDR3 totals 21 residues. Germline assignment: CDR1 MDHEN and CDR2 SYDVKM. In DNA form, the CDR3 reads TGTGCCAGCAGTCCGTTTATCTCCGGACTAGCGGAGGGGTCTGGGGCCAACGTCCTGACTTTC. Its protein is CASSPFISGLAEGSGANVLTF.

This chain connects TRBV29-1 to TRBJ2-3, with 8 bases fitting TRBD2. This CDR3 has 17 residues. Germline V gives CDR1 SQVTM, CDR2 ANQGSEA. V shed 1 base and J 6 bases; nucleotides not matched to a gene: 15. CDR3: CSVEGVGGAGATDTQYF. The CDR3 DNA reads as TGCAGCGTTGAAGGGGTGGGCGGAGCGGGAGCAACTGATACGCAGTATTTT.

With respect to this clone: Other nucleotide sequences from this sample produce the same CDR3. The chain carries TRBV18 and TRBJ2-1, with 8 bases identical to TRBD2. In germline, CDR1 is KGHSH, CDR2 LQKENI. The CDR3 has 15 amino acids. The trim removed 2 bases at V and 5 bases at J, leaving 5 bases unmatched. CDR3 nucleotides: TGTGCCAGCTCACCAGCAAGCGGGAGTAACAATGAGCAGTTCTTC. Translating gives CASSPASGSNNEQFF.

The V gene is TRBV4-1, the J gene TRBJ2-2, with 8 bases matching TRBD2. The CDR3 covers 17 residues. Germline V gene lookup returns CDR1 MGHRA and CDR2 YSYEKL. Losses at the gene ends were 1 base for V and 1 base for J; bases not matched to a gene: 5. The CDR3 nucleotides are TGCGCCAGCAGCCAAGGCCCGGGACTAGTGAACACCGGGGAGCTGTTTTTT. Protein sequence: CASSQGPGLVNTGELFF.

Of note for this clone: Distinct nucleotide sequences in the sample also encode this CDR3. The V and J genes are TRBV3-1 (or the pseudogene TRBV3-2) and TRBJ2-5; 8 bases are a match to TRBD2. CDR3 length: 17 amino acids. Germline V gene data show CDR1 as LGHDT and CDR2 as YNNKEL (reference sequence). Germline trimming cut 5 bases from V and 5 bases from J; bases unmatched to any gene: 16. CDR3 DNA sequence: TGTGCCAGCAGCAACCGTTTCAGCGCCAGCGGGAGTGAGACCCAGTACTTC. This translates into CASSNRFSASGSETQYF.

The chain is built from TRBV6-6 and TRBJ2-7; 7 bases fit TRBD1. Germline V gene lookup returns CDR1 MNHNY and CDR2 SVGAGI (reference sequence). V lost 5 bases, J lost 3 bases, and 25 bases stayed unmatched. This CDR3 comprises 20 residues. CDR3 residues: CASSLPKTPLPGQPIYEQYF. In DNA form, the CDR3 reads TGTGCCAGCAGTCTCCCGAAAACACCGTTGCCGGGACAGCCTATCTACGAGCAGTACTTC.

The V gene is TRBV21-1, the J gene TRBJ1-6; TRBD1 is the table's D call, not checked against the DNA. TRBV21-1 is an annotated pseudogene. This CDR3 region has 15 residues. This CDR3 is CASSQAPPYNSPLHF. The CDR3 nucleotides read TGTGCCAGCAGCCAGGCCCCTCCCTATAATTCACCCCTCCACTTT.

A single count supports this clone. The chain carries TRBV2 and TRBJ2-3, with 9 bases lining up with TRBD2. The V and J ends lost 4 bases and 6 bases, in that order; junction bases with no gene match: 5. CDR1 and CDR2 from the germline V gene are SNHLY and FYNNEI. The CDR3 is made up of 14 amino acids. The CDR3 coding sequence is TGTGCCAGCAGTGGGGTAGCGGGAGAGGATACGCAGTATTTT. This sequence encodes CASSGVAGEDTQYF.

The chain carries TRBV27 and TRBJ2-1; D not resolved. Germline CDR1 is MNHEY and CDR2 is SMNVEV (reference sequence). The CDR3 contains 17 residues. V was cut by 2 bases and J by 5 bases, with 19 bases left in between. CDR3 sequence reads: CASSLVVGRLIHNEQFF. DNA for the CDR3: TGTGCCAGCAGTTTAGTAGTCGGTCGACTCATTCACAATGAGCAGTTCTTC.

In its sample, this clone was seen once. The chain's CDR3 is CASSLVRDDEQFF. The CDR3, as DNA: TGTGCCAGCAGCTTGGTGAGGGATGATGAGCAGTTCTTC. The rearrangement uses TRBV11-2 and TRBJ2-1, with D possibly TRBD2 on 5 matching bases. With 3 bases removed from V and 8 bases from J, the gap between germline ends came to 11 bases. Germline values: CDR1 SGHAT, CDR2 FQNNGV. The CDR3 covers 13 residues.

The V call is TRBV11-2, the J call TRBJ2-7; no definite D call. The CDR3 spans 15 residues. Per germline, CDR1 SGHAT and CDR2 FQNNGV. The V gene lost 1 base and the J gene lost 3 bases, with 13 bases spanning the gap. CDR3 DNA: TGTGCCAGCAGCTTAGTTGCCGTCGGGTACTACGAGCAGTACTTC. Protein sequence: CASSLVAVGYYEQYF.

The chain couples TRBV6-5 to TRBJ1-4; perhaps TRBD1 as D (6 bases). Germline CDR1 MNHEY, CDR2 SVGAGI. The V end lost 2 bases, the J end lost 7 bases, and 11 bases lay between the germline ends. The CDR3 has 14 amino acids. The CDR3 loop reads CASSYDRLAEKLFF. CDR3 sequence (DNA): TGTGCCAGCAGTTACGACAGGCTCGCTGAAAAACTGTTTTTT.

This rearrangement joins TRBV7-9 to TRBJ2-1; 8 bases align to TRBD1. This CDR3 has 15 residues. Germline V gene data show CDR1 as SEHNR and CDR2 as FQNEAQ (reference sequence). J was trimmed by 6 bases and V by 6 bases; bases with no gene match: 10. The CDR3 DNA sequence: TGTGCCAGCAGTTACGGACAGGGATCGGGCAATGAGCAGTTCTTC. This encodes CASSYGQGSGNEQFF.

CDR3: CASSLRGTEAFF. DNA for the CDR3: TGCGCCAGCAGCTTGAGGGGCACTGAAGCTTTCTTT. The chain carries TRBV5-1 and TRBJ1-1; D is possibly TRBD1 (5 bases). This CDR3 spans 12 amino acids. Deletions cut 1 base from V and 4 bases from J, with 5 bases between. The germline V gene encodes CDR1 SGHRS and CDR2 YFSETQ.

This chain links TRBV19 with TRBJ2-3, with D possibly matching TRBD2 (5 bases). V was pared by 8 bases and J by 4 bases, with 13 bases between. The CDR3 is 13 amino acids. Germline CDR1 LNHDA, CDR2 SQIVND (reference sequence). This CDR3 is CASAPHGADTQYF. The CDR3 DNA reads TGTGCCAGTGCCCCCCACGGGGCAGATACGCAGTATTTT.

This clone was recorded only once. For the CDR3, the DNA is TGTGCCAGTAGTAACGACATCCGCTTGGGCTACACCTTC. Its translation: CASSNDIRLGYTF. V gene TRBV19 combines with J gene TRBJ1-2; D gene uncertain. The CDR3 runs to 13 residues. V shed 4 bases and J shed 8 bases, with 14 bases lying between them. In germline, CDR1 is LNHDA, CDR2 SQIVND (reference sequence).

The rearrangement joins TRBV9 to TRBJ1-2; D not certain. CDR1 SGDLS and CDR2 YYNGEE come from the germline V gene. The CDR3 has 14 amino acids. V lost 3 bases, J lost 10 bases, and 19 bases lay in between. DNA for the CDR3: TGTGCCAGCAGCGCTGGAGGGTACGCTTCCGTCTACACCTTC. Translated: CASSAGGYASVYTF.

In this sample, this clone turned up a few times. V gene TRBV28 combines with J gene TRBJ1-3; D uncertain. Per the germline V gene, CDR1 is MDHEN and CDR2 is SYDVKM. The CDR3 contains 14 residues. V lost 5 bases and J 7 bases, leaving 15 bases between the germline ends. In DNA, the CDR3 is TGTGCCAGCAGTCCTGCCGGGGAGGTCAACACCATATATTTT. Its translation: CASSPAGEVNTIYF. Using reference TRBV28 and TRBJ1-3 for the parts outside the CDR3, the full variable domain is DVKVTQSSRYLVKRTGEKVFLECVQDMDHENMFWYRQDPGLGLRLIYFSYDVKMKEKGDIPEGYSVSREKKERFSLILESASTNQTSMYLCASSPAGEVNTIYFGEGSWLTVV.